This record covers a single T cell receptor (beta chain). This sequence may be a read error, since a much larger clone differs from it by one base. These data originate in a study of blood T cells in healthy people across ages. Then a second PCR, running about 6 to 12 cycles, was carried out with a sample-barcoded 5' primer and a J-beta primer mix. A single record per CDR3 protein comes from TCRdb applying MiXCR to the 5' RACE reads. The sample records 800,000 to 950,000 distinct CDR3 sequences, approximately 32% being singletons. Looked up from germline, CDR1 is DFQATT and CDR2 is SNEGSKA (reference sequence). The length of the CDR3 is 14 residues. V lost 1 base and J lost 4, with 13 bases in between. The same data also contributed to another study, on T cells of mothers and their children.

This TCR derives from a middle-aged woman in good health. Sequencing was performed on blood. This chain joins TRBV20-1 and TRBJ2-5; tentative D call: TRBD2 (5 bases). The DNA of the CDR3 is TGCAGTGCTAGAGGCGCACAACGGGGAGAGACCCAGTACTTC. Protein sequence: CSARGAQRGETQYF.